This section outlines one TCR beta chain sequence together with its context. Its antigen remains unidentified. The data were obtained in a study of beta chain features in type 1 diabetes. Whole-study findings and limits: Within each of all four CD4+ subsets, Type 1 diabetes patients had TCRB CDR3s that were moderately but significantly shorter.

The germline V gene has CDR1 SGHTA and CDR2 FQGTGA. The CDR3 totals 14 residues. V was cut by 2 bases and J by 4 bases, with 11 bases left in between. Purity (above 98%) was reached by all sorted populations. cDNA synthesis used the whole RNA isolate, giving expressed TCRB sequences. Using immunoSEQ multiplex PCR, the repertoire was profiled, and TCRdb retains in-frame clones only, with some absent. The top ten clones hold 0.017% of a sample with a few hundred thousand clones, roughly an eighth of them seen once. This sequence originates from a young man with type 1 diabetes. This chain connects TRBV7-3 to TRBJ1-1, with a weak D call TRBD1 (5 bases). Sequenced input: naive CD4+ T cells from blood. The CDR3 coding sequence is TGTGCCAGCAGCTTACAGGGCGGTTCCACTGAAGCTTTCTTT. Translation: CASSLQGGSTEAFF.